This is a list of T cell receptor beta chains from one sample in a study of low-dose radiotherapy and immunotherapy resistance in tumors. TCRdb re-called the reads through MiXCR, storing one row per CDR3 protein. The repertoire holds 35,000 to 50,000 distinct CDR3 sequences, with 20% to 25% as singletons. The sequenced sample was PBMCs, obtained after low-dose radiotherapy plus immunotherapy. Every receptor here comes from a female donor with ovarian cancer. The CDR3 runs from the conserved cysteine through the conserved F or W. Fields, in order: D gene, CDR3 length, V gene, J gene, clone size, CDR3 protein, CDR3 DNA. D genes are given only for firm matches. Only part of the rows carry a size: once, few, many, or a class if the clone is expanded.

d_call: -; cdr3_length: 12; v_call: TRBV29-1; j_call: TRBJ2-7; clone_size: -; cdr3_aa: CSVELGDYEQYF; cdr3_nt: TGCAGCGTTGAGTTGGGAGACTACGAGCAGTACTTC
d_call: TRBD1; cdr3_length: 15; v_call: TRBV28; j_call: TRBJ1-2; clone_size: many; cdr3_aa: CASSPRGGRRNGYTF; cdr3_nt: TGTGCCAGCAGTCCCAGGGGGGGTCGGAGAAATGGCTACACCTTC
d_call: -; cdr3_length: 13; v_call: TRBV5-1; j_call: TRBJ2-7; clone_size: many; cdr3_aa: CASSPDRSGEQYF; cdr3_nt: TGCGCCAGCAGCCCTGACAGGTCAGGTGAGCAGTACTTC
d_call: -; cdr3_length: 15; v_call: TRBV28; j_call: TRBJ2-2; clone_size: many; cdr3_aa: CASSLLAGEAGELFF; cdr3_nt: TGTGCCAGCAGTTTATTGGCAGGGGAGGCCGGGGAGCTGTTTTTT
d_call: -; cdr3_length: 14; v_call: TRBV6-2/TRBV6-3; j_call: TRBJ1-5; clone_size: -; cdr3_aa: CASGTAGGNQPQHF; cdr3_nt: TGTGCCAGCGGAACCGCGGGAGGCAATCAGCCCCAGCATTTT
d_call: -; cdr3_length: 11; v_call: TRBV2; j_call: TRBJ1-2; clone_size: many; cdr3_aa: CASSVRDGYTF; cdr3_nt: TGTGCCAGCAGTGTCCGGGATGGCTACACCTTC
d_call: -; cdr3_length: 13; v_call: TRBV10-3; j_call: TRBJ2-2; clone_size: many; cdr3_aa: CAISGETTGELFF; cdr3_nt: TGTGCCATCAGTGGGGAAACCACCGGGGAGCTGTTTTTT
d_call: -; cdr3_length: 13; v_call: TRBV5-1; j_call: TRBJ2-3; clone_size: many; cdr3_aa: CASSLTETDTQYF; cdr3_nt: TGCGCCAGCAGCTTGACAGAGACAGATACGCAGTATTTT
d_call: -; cdr3_length: 16; v_call: TRBV7-3; j_call: TRBJ2-6; clone_size: few; cdr3_aa: CASSLRPAGGANVLTF; cdr3_nt: TGTGCCAGCAGCCTCAGACCGGCCGGGGGGGCCAACGTCCTGACTTTC
d_call: TRBD1; cdr3_length: 14; v_call: TRBV6-6; j_call: TRBJ1-2; clone_size: medium-sized; cdr3_aa: CASSPQAGGPGYTF; cdr3_nt: TGTGCCAGCAGTCCGCAGGCAGGGGGTCCTGGCTACACCTTC
d_call: TRBD1; cdr3_length: 14; v_call: TRBV12-3/TRBV12-4; j_call: TRBJ1-2; clone_size: medium-sized; cdr3_aa: CASSFGTGVSGYTF; cdr3_nt: TGTGCCAGCAGTTTCGGGACAGGGGTCTCTGGCTACACCTTC
d_call: -; cdr3_length: 14; v_call: TRBV5-1; j_call: TRBJ2-1; clone_size: many; cdr3_aa: CASTSESSYNEQFF; cdr3_nt: TGCGCCAGCACCAGCGAGAGCTCCTACAATGAGCAGTTCTTC
d_call: TRBD2; cdr3_length: 14; v_call: TRBV5-3; j_call: TRBJ2-7; clone_size: medium-sized; cdr3_aa: CASTQAGLGYEQYF; cdr3_nt: TGTGCCAGCACCCAAGCGGGACTCGGCTACGAGCAGTACTTC
d_call: -; cdr3_length: 16; v_call: TRBV2; j_call: TRBJ1-2; clone_size: many; cdr3_aa: CAGSLVGGLGGYGYTF; cdr3_nt: TGTGCCGGATCCCTTGTCGGGGGCCTCGGGGGCTATGGCTACACCTTC
d_call: -; cdr3_length: 14; v_call: TRBV5-8; j_call: TRBJ1-1; clone_size: few; cdr3_aa: CASSSNTVNTEAFF; cdr3_nt: TGTGCCAGCAGTTCGAACACCGTAAACACTGAAGCTTTCTTT
d_call: -; cdr3_length: 12; v_call: TRBV12-3/TRBV12-4; j_call: TRBJ2-7; clone_size: many; cdr3_aa: CASSLREGEQYF; cdr3_nt: TGTGCCAGCAGTCTCAGGGAAGGGGAGCAGTACTTC
d_call: -; cdr3_length: 14; v_call: TRBV20-1; j_call: TRBJ2-3; clone_size: many; cdr3_aa: CSAPTLERPDTQYF; cdr3_nt: TGCAGTGCCCCGACCTTGGAAAGGCCAGATACGCAGTATTTT
d_call: -; cdr3_length: 13; v_call: TRBV2; j_call: TRBJ1-1; clone_size: many; cdr3_aa: CASRGDGYTEAFF; cdr3_nt: TGTGCCAGCAGGGGCGACGGCTACACTGAAGCTTTCTTT
d_call: TRBD1; cdr3_length: 15; v_call: TRBV4-2; j_call: TRBJ1-2; clone_size: many; cdr3_aa: CASSQEPGTGYGYTF; cdr3_nt: TGTGCCAGCAGCCAAGAACCCGGGACAGGCTATGGCTACACCTTC
d_call: TRBD2; cdr3_length: 15; v_call: TRBV5-1; j_call: TRBJ2-2; clone_size: -; cdr3_aa: CASSLQSSGTGELFF; cdr3_nt: TGCGCCAGCAGCTTGCAGTCTAGCGGGACCGGGGAGCTGTTTTTT
d_call: -; cdr3_length: 11; v_call: TRBV2; j_call: TRBJ2-7; clone_size: many; cdr3_aa: CASSVGDKQYF; cdr3_nt: TGTGCCAGCAGTGTCGGGGACAAACAGTACTTC
d_call: TRBD2; cdr3_length: 16; v_call: TRBV15; j_call: TRBJ2-7; clone_size: many; cdr3_aa: CATSSSPRGRFYEQYF; cdr3_nt: TGTGCCACCAGCAGCTCCCCTCGCGGGAGGTTTTACGAGCAGTACTTC
d_call: TRBD1; cdr3_length: 14; v_call: TRBV25-1; j_call: TRBJ2-2; clone_size: many; cdr3_aa: CASQTGINTGELFF; cdr3_nt: TGTGCCAGCCAGACAGGGATTAACACCGGGGAGCTGTTTTTT
d_call: -; cdr3_length: 15; v_call: TRBV12-3/TRBV12-4; j_call: TRBJ1-2; clone_size: medium-sized; cdr3_aa: CASSLWGGSDYGYTF; cdr3_nt: TGTGCCAGCAGTTTATGGGGGGGGTCTGACTATGGCTACACCTTC
d_call: -; cdr3_length: 12; v_call: TRBV13; j_call: TRBJ2-5; clone_size: many; cdr3_aa: CASSIHQETQYF; cdr3_nt: TGTGCCAGCAGCATCCACCAAGAGACCCAGTACTTC
d_call: -; cdr3_length: 13; v_call: TRBV5-1; j_call: TRBJ1-1; clone_size: many; cdr3_aa: CASSLAEVTEAFF; cdr3_nt: TGCGCCAGCAGCTTGGCAGAGGTTACTGAAGCTTTCTTT
d_call: TRBD2; cdr3_length: 14; v_call: TRBV12-3/TRBV12-4; j_call: TRBJ2-3; clone_size: many; cdr3_aa: CASSLAGGPDTQYF; cdr3_nt: TGTGCCAGCAGTTTGGCGGGGGGGCCCGATACGCAGTATTTT
d_call: -; cdr3_length: 12; v_call: TRBV23-1; j_call: TRBJ1-2; clone_size: many; cdr3_aa: CASSHRTYGYTF; cdr3_nt: TGCGCCAGCAGCCACAGGACCTATGGCTACACCTTC
d_call: TRBD2; cdr3_length: 15; v_call: TRBV5-1; j_call: TRBJ2-3; clone_size: -; cdr3_aa: CASRLAGGSTDTQYF; cdr3_nt: TGCGCCAGCAGACTAGCGGGAGGGAGCACAGATACGCAGTATTTT
d_call: -; cdr3_length: 17; v_call: TRBV5-1; j_call: TRBJ2-1; clone_size: many; cdr3_aa: CASTDLAGQRTYNEQFF; cdr3_nt: TGCGCCAGCACCGACCTCGCGGGACAGAGAACCTACAATGAGCAGTTCTTC
d_call: TRBD1; cdr3_length: 15; v_call: TRBV7-2; j_call: TRBJ2-7; clone_size: many; cdr3_aa: CASSLAGTGRYEQYF; cdr3_nt: TGTGCCAGCAGCTTAGCCGGGACAGGTCGTTACGAGCAGTACTTC
d_call: -; cdr3_length: 12; v_call: TRBV4-3; j_call: TRBJ1-5; clone_size: -; cdr3_aa: CASSQSNQPQHF; cdr3_nt: TGCGCCAGCAGCCAATCCAATCAGCCCCAGCATTTT
d_call: TRBD1; cdr3_length: 15; v_call: TRBV20-1; j_call: TRBJ1-1; clone_size: -; cdr3_aa: CSARPYRGSVTEAFF; cdr3_nt: TGCAGTGCCCGCCCTTACAGGGGGAGTGTCACTGAAGCTTTCTTT
d_call: TRBD2; cdr3_length: 17; v_call: TRBV5-1; j_call: TRBJ2-1; clone_size: many; cdr3_aa: CASSLRSGLAGGNEQFF; cdr3_nt: TGCGCCAGCAGCTTGAGGTCGGGACTAGCGGGGGGGAATGAGCAGTTCTTC
d_call: -; cdr3_length: 15; v_call: TRBV6-1; j_call: TRBJ2-2; clone_size: many; cdr3_aa: CASSEAWTNTGELFF; cdr3_nt: TGTGCCAGCAGTGAAGCATGGACAAACACCGGGGAGCTGTTTTTT
d_call: TRBD2; cdr3_length: 13; v_call: TRBV30; j_call: TRBJ2-3; clone_size: many; cdr3_aa: CAGISGSTDTQYF; cdr3_nt: TGTGCCGGCATTAGCGGGAGCACAGATACGCAGTATTTT
d_call: -; cdr3_length: 12; v_call: TRBV29-1; j_call: TRBJ2-5; clone_size: many; cdr3_aa: CSVGYFQETQYF; cdr3_nt: TGCAGCGTTGGGTATTTCCAAGAGACCCAGTACTTC
d_call: TRBD1; cdr3_length: 15; v_call: TRBV28; j_call: TRBJ2-3; clone_size: many; cdr3_aa: CASSSPGQWADTQYF; cdr3_nt: TGTGCCAGCAGTTCCCCGGGACAGTGGGCAGATACGCAGTATTTT
d_call: -; cdr3_length: 15; v_call: TRBV6-8; j_call: TRBJ1-1; clone_size: -; cdr3_aa: CASSYSAGGNTEAFF; cdr3_nt: TGTGCCAGCAGTTACTCGGCGGGGGGGAACACTGAAGCTTTCTTT
d_call: -; cdr3_length: 12; v_call: TRBV13; j_call: TRBJ2-5; clone_size: many; cdr3_aa: CASSLGLETQYF; cdr3_nt: TGTGCCAGCAGCTTGGGGCTAGAGACCCAGTACTTC
d_call: TRBD2; cdr3_length: 16; v_call: TRBV5-6; j_call: TRBJ2-1; clone_size: -; cdr3_aa: CASSSRGLAGYNEQFF; cdr3_nt: TGTGCCAGCAGCTCTCGAGGGCTAGCGGGGTACAATGAGCAGTTCTTC
d_call: TRBD2; cdr3_length: 17; v_call: TRBV19; j_call: TRBJ2-1; clone_size: many; cdr3_aa: CASSISQRGASYNEQFF; cdr3_nt: TGTGCCAGTAGTATATCCCAGCGGGGGGCCTCCTACAATGAGCAGTTCTTC